This is a list of T cell receptor beta chains from one sample in a study of T cells in Graves' hyperthyroidism and ophthalmopathy. TCRdb reprocessed the multiplex PCR reads with MiXCR, giving one entry per CDR3 protein. The profile covers 300,000 to 400,000 distinct CDR3 sequences, with around 13% appearing a single time and roughly 11% taken by the ten largest. The sequencing input was blood. The origin of the receptors is a woman aged 55-75 years with Graves' hyperthyroidism. Each CDR3 is given with its conserved first and last residue. D genes are given only for firm matches. Clone size, where shown, is once, few, many, or a class for clones that have expanded.

j_call: TRBJ1-2; clone_size: .; d_call: .; v_call: TRBV5-1; cdr3_nt: TGCGCCGGTAGAACGGGAGAAGGGAATGGCTACACCTTC; cdr3_aa: CAGRTGEGNGYTF
j_call: TRBJ2-1; clone_size: many; d_call: .; v_call: TRBV30; cdr3_nt: TGTGCCTGGAGTGTAGGCCGAACGGAGGTCAATGAGCAGTTCTTC; cdr3_aa: CAWSVGRTEVNEQFF
j_call: TRBJ2-5; clone_size: many; d_call: .; v_call: TRBV4-2; cdr3_nt: TGTGCCAGCAGCCAAGTGAACCGAGAGGGGGAGACCCAGTACTTC; cdr3_aa: CASSQVNREGETQYF
j_call: TRBJ1-2; clone_size: many; d_call: .; v_call: TRBV6-2/TRBV6-3; cdr3_nt: TGTGCCAGCACCCTACAGGGACCTTATGGCTACACCTTC; cdr3_aa: CASTLQGPYGYTF
j_call: TRBJ1-2; clone_size: .; d_call: TRBD1; v_call: TRBV7-2; cdr3_nt: TGTGCCAGCAGCGCCCGACAGGGAAGCTTCGGCGACACCTTC; cdr3_aa: CASSARQGSFGDTF
j_call: TRBJ2-7; clone_size: many; d_call: TRBD2; v_call: TRBV5-4; cdr3_nt: TGTGCCAGCAGCGCCGACCTAGCGGGGGACATCGGCGAGCAGTACTTC; cdr3_aa: CASSADLAGDIGEQYF
j_call: TRBJ1-2; clone_size: many; d_call: TRBD1; v_call: TRBV5-1; cdr3_nt: TGCGCCAGCAGCCTCGGGACAGGGGGATTTGACTACACCTTC; cdr3_aa: CASSLGTGGFDYTF
j_call: TRBJ2-5; clone_size: few; d_call: .; v_call: TRBV10-1; cdr3_nt: TGCGCCACCAGGTGTCAAGAGACCCAGTACTTC; cdr3_aa: CATRCQETQYF
j_call: TRBJ2-7; clone_size: once; d_call: TRBD1; v_call: TRBV11-2; cdr3_nt: TGTGCCAGCAGCTTAGACCCGGGACAGGTCTACGAGCAGTACTTC; cdr3_aa: CASSLDPGQVYEQYF
j_call: TRBJ2-6; clone_size: .; d_call: .; v_call: TRBV7-3; cdr3_nt: TGTGCCAGCAGCTTTAAAGGGGCCAACGTCCAGACTTTC; cdr3_aa: CASSFKGANVQTF
j_call: TRBJ2-7; clone_size: many; d_call: TRBD1; v_call: TRBV20-1; cdr3_nt: TGCAGTGCCCTGGACAGGGGCGAGGAGCAGTACTTC; cdr3_aa: CSALDRGEEQYF
j_call: TRBJ1-2; clone_size: many; d_call: .; v_call: TRBV28; cdr3_nt: TGTGCCAGCAGTTCCCCGCCAAACTATGGCTACACCTTC; cdr3_aa: CASSSPPNYGYTF
j_call: TRBJ1-5; clone_size: .; d_call: .; v_call: TRBV27; cdr3_nt: TGTGCCAGAGACGGGGGGGCGATAGAGCCCCAGCATTTT; cdr3_aa: CARDGGAIEPQHF
j_call: TRBJ2-7; clone_size: many; d_call: TRBD1; v_call: TRBV2; cdr3_nt: TGTGCCAGCAAGTGGGACAGGGTCTACGAGCAGTACTTC; cdr3_aa: CASKWDRVYEQYF
j_call: TRBJ1-5; clone_size: .; d_call: .; v_call: TRBV19; cdr3_nt: TGTGCCTCGGGGCGGGTAGGTGGTGGTCAGCCCCAGCATTTT; cdr3_aa: CASGRVGGGQPQHF
j_call: TRBJ2-4; clone_size: .; d_call: .; v_call: TRBV6-2/TRBV6-3; cdr3_nt: TGTGCCAGCAGTTACCCGTGGGATGCCAAAAACATTCAGTACTTC; cdr3_aa: CASSYPWDAKNIQYF
j_call: TRBJ2-7; clone_size: few; d_call: TRBD2; v_call: TRBV9; cdr3_nt: TGTGCCAGCACCTTTAGTCTCACCAAGGCGGGGGGCCCCCACTACGAGCAGTACTTC; cdr3_aa: CASTFSLTKAGGPHYEQYF
j_call: TRBJ2-2; clone_size: many; d_call: TRBD1; v_call: TRBV27; cdr3_nt: TGTGCCAGCAGTCTACGCGCCGACTACAGGGGGACCGGGGAGCTGTTTTTT; cdr3_aa: CASSLRADYRGTGELFF
j_call: TRBJ2-1; clone_size: many; d_call: .; v_call: TRBV3-1; cdr3_nt: TGTGCCAGCAGCATGGGGGTCTACTCCTACAATGAGCAGTTCTTC; cdr3_aa: CASSMGVYSYNEQFF
j_call: TRBJ2-7; clone_size: few; d_call: TRBD1; v_call: TRBV11-2; cdr3_nt: TGTGCCAGCAGCTCACAGGGGGCGCGCGACAATGAGCAGTACTTC; cdr3_aa: CASSSQGARDNEQYF